This TCR beta chain was found in a study of cytomegalovirus exposure and HLA in healthy donors. The V and J ends lost 2 bases and 8 bases respectively, with 21 bases between them. The CDR3 runs 16 residues. CDR1 MNHEY and CDR2 SVGAGI come from the germline V gene. Primers for the PCR totalled 60 Vbeta and 13 Jbeta. The table came from immunoSEQ multiplex PCR; TCRdb's copy has only in-frame clones and leaves some out. The table shows 100,000 to 130,000 clones, with less than 85% occurring only once. Sequences were obtained from PBMCs. The chain combines TRBV6-5 with TRBJ1-2; D is perhaps TRBD1 (6 bases). The TCR sequence derives from a man between 18 and 35 years old in good health and CMV-seronegative. CDR3 DNA: TGTGCCAGCAGTTACGGGCAGGGAAGCGGGGGGCGAGGCTACACCTTC. Translating it yields CASSYGQGSGGRGYTF.